The 28 T cell receptor beta chains reported below all come from one sample, sequenced in a study of T cells in Graves' hyperthyroidism and ophthalmopathy. It was RNA transcripts that yielded the amplified TCR beta CDR3 regions. The study used the HTBI primer set for a first-round RT-PCR of the TCR CDR3. TCRdb redid the calling of the multiplex PCR reads with MiXCR, one entry per CDR3 protein. The sample lists almost 600,000 distinct CDR3 sequences; more than 45% were seen once. Sequencing was carried out using peripheral blood or thyroid tissue (not recorded which). The receptors stem from a woman younger than 35 with Graves' hyperthyroidism.

This clonotype was observed many times. The chain employs TRBV20-1 and TRBJ1-4, with 8 bases identical to TRBD1. CDR1 and CDR2 from the germline V gene are DFQATT and SNEGSKA (reference sequence). The junction had 10 bases not matched to a gene; V was cut back by 3 bases and J by 7 bases. This CDR3 is built from 15 residues. The CDR3 nucleotides are TGCAGTGCTAGGGATGCCTCAGGGGGCGGTGAAAAACTGTTTTTT. Protein: CSARDASGGGEKLFF.

The J gene is TRBJ2-7, the V gene TRBV5-1; 7 bases fit TRBD1. The CDR3 extends over 14 amino acids. J gave up 2 bases and V 4 bases, and 6 bases lay outside the gene matches. Per germline, CDR1 SGHRS and CDR2 YFSETQ. The CDR3: CASSGRQGAYEQYF. The CDR3, as DNA: TGCGCCAGCAGCGGTCGACAGGGAGCCTACGAGCAGTACTTC.

With respect to this clonotype: A much bigger clone sits one base away, suggesting this may be a read error. This chain joins TRBV29-1 and TRBJ2-3; either TRBD1 or TRBD2 may supply D (5 bases each). In germline, CDR1 is SQVTM, CDR2 ANQGSEA. V was clipped by 8 bases and J by 2 bases, with 17 bases between them. CDR3 length: 14 amino acids. The CDR3 DNA reads TGCAGCATGGCCGGAGCAGGGACCACAGATACGCAGTATTTT. Protein sequence: CSMAGAGTTDTQYF.

At least ten counts were recorded for this clonotype. The chain is built from TRBV6-6 and TRBJ1-1, with no clear D. Trimming took 6 bases from V and 2 from J, leaving 7 bases between them. Germline V CDR1 and CDR2: MNHNY, SVGAGI (reference sequence). This CDR3 region has 12 residues. The CDR3 DNA reads as TGTGCCAGCAGAACCACTAACACTGAAGCTTTCTTT. This codes for CASRTTNTEAFF.

The chain joins TRBV29-1 to TRBJ2-7; D call uncertain. The CDR3 loop spans 13 amino acids. The V gene's germline CDR1 is SQVTM and CDR2 ANQGSEA. Trimming took off 6 bases at V and 3 bases at J, with 15 bases between the two ends. The CDR3 coding sequence is TGCAGCGTGAAGACCGAACTGGACTACGAGCAGTACTTC. Translating gives CSVKTELDYEQYF.

V is TRBV20-1 and J is TRBJ1-1; D unresolved. Trimming cost V 0 bases and J 1 base, with 12 bases left between them. From germline, CDR1 is DFQATT and CDR2 SNEGSKA (reference sequence). CDR3 size: 15 residues. The DNA of the CDR3 is TGCAGTGCTAGAGATCGAACTAGCGGGAACACTGAAGCTTTCTTT. Translated: CSARDRTSGNTEAFF.

On this clonotype: A much larger clone lies a single base off, so this may be a read error. The V gene is TRBV13, the J gene TRBJ2-7, with TRBD2 identical over 9 bases. The CDR3 runs to 15 residues. The V gene end was trimmed by 4 bases and the J gene end by 3 bases; junction bases not matched to a gene: 7. CDR1 is PRHDT and CDR2 is FYEKMQ in the germline V gene (reference sequence). Here the CDR3 reads CASSSAGTSFYEQYF. The CDR3 DNA reads as TGTGCCAGCAGCTCGGCCGGGACTAGCTTCTACGAGCAGTACTTC.

The chain has TRBV10-3 and TRBJ2-2, with TRBD2 matching over 7 bases. The CDR3 is 12 amino acids. After removal of 8 bases from V and 4 bases from J, the junction contained 1 base not matched to a gene. The germline CDR1 and CDR2 sequences are ENHRY and SYGVKD. The CDR3 coding sequence is TGTGCCATCGGGAGGGCCACCGGGGAGCTGTTTTTT. This sequence encodes CAIGRATGELFF.

This clonotype was observed a few times. The chain employs TRBV20-1 and TRBJ1-1; TRBD1 might be the D (5 bases). The CDR3 has 13 amino acids. Germline V gene sequence: CDR1 DFQATT, CDR2 SNEGSKA (reference sequence). The CDR3 nucleotides read TGCAGCGGTGGAGGGCCCGGGGGAACTGAAGCTTTCTTT. It codes for CSGGGPGGTEAFF.

This clonotype occurred many times. The J gene is TRBJ2-7, the V gene TRBV6-2 or TRBV6-3; no clear D gene. The CDR3 is made up of 15 amino acids. Deletions cut 2 bases from V and 2 bases from J, with 13 bases between. Germline V CDR1 and CDR2: MNHEY, SVGEGT. The CDR3 spells CASSYPLPGAYEQYF. As DNA, the CDR3 is TGTGCCAGCAGTTACCCCCTCCCTGGAGCCTACGAGCAGTACTTC.

This clonotype was counted between two and nine times. The V call is TRBV30, the J call TRBJ2-7; 8 nucleotides agree with TRBD2. Trimming removed 5 bases from V and 5 bases from J; junction bases left unmatched: 11. CDR3 length equals 14 residues. Germline V gene data show CDR1 as GTSNPN and CDR2 as SVGIG (reference sequence). The CDR3 DNA follows: TGTGCCTGGTCTTCGGGACTAGGGACCCACGAGCAGTACTTC. It codes for CAWSSGLGTHEQYF.

Turning to this clonotype: No conserved phenylalanine or tryptophan is present at the end of the CDR3, so a read error is the likely explanation. The CDR3 loop is CASRPGLAGGFSGETQYL. The CDR3 bases are TGTGCCAGCAGACCAGGACTAGCGGGAGGGTTTTCTGGAGAGACCCAGTACCTC. This chain uses TRBV2 with TRBJ2-5, with 15 bases fitting TRBD2. Germline V gene lookup returns CDR1 SNHLY and CDR2 FYNNEI. J was trimmed by 4 bases and V by 6 bases; bases with no gene match: 12. The CDR3 runs to 18 residues.

The rearrangement uses TRBV20-1 and TRBJ2-6; D may be TRBD2 (5 bases). V gave up 0 bases and J gave up 4 bases, with 7 bases separating them. The CDR3 runs to 14 residues. Germline lookup yields CDR1 DFQATT and CDR2 SNEGSKA (reference sequence). CDR3 coding DNA: TGCAGTGCTAGAGACGCTAGCGGGGCCAACGTCCTGACTTTC. Amino acid sequence: CSARDASGANVLTF.

This clonotype was seen at least ten times. The chain couples TRBV11-3 to TRBJ2-7; unclear D gene. From germline, CDR1 is SGHNT and CDR2 YENEEA. V was cut by 5 bases and J by 3 bases, with 17 bases left in between. The CDR3 is 15 amino acids. The CDR3 spells CASSAARSSRYEQYF. CDR3 DNA: TGTGCCAGCAGCGCCGCCAGAAGCTCTCGCTACGAGCAGTACTTC.

CDR3 protein: CASSSLAGVQDTQYF. CDR3 bases: TGTGCCAGCAGCTCCCTAGCGGGAGTTCAAGATACGCAGTATTTT. The chain recombines TRBV7-9 with TRBJ2-3, with 10 bases matching TRBD2. Germline CDR1 reads SEHNR; CDR2 reads FQNEAQ (reference sequence). The CDR3 contains 15 residues. The ends lost 4 bases at V and 5 bases at J; junction bases unmatched: 6.

This clonotype was observed at least ten times. The chain uses TRBV20-1 and TRBJ2-2; 7 bases are a match to TRBD2. The V gene's germline CDR1 is DFQATT and CDR2 SNEGSKA (reference sequence). This CDR3 is 16 amino acids long. V gave up 3 bases and J gave up 0 bases; unmatched junction bases: 7. For the CDR3, the DNA is TGCAGTGCTAGGCCCGGACTAGGCGCGAACACCGGGGAGCTGTTTTTT. This encodes CSARPGLGANTGELFF.

This clonotype was seen repeatedly, ten times or more. One junction end disagrees with the germline gene, perhaps due to a read error. V is TRBV6-5 and J is TRBJ1-5; no reliable D call. This CDR3 is 13 amino acids long. CDR1 is MNHEY and CDR2 is SVGAGI in the germline V gene. DNA of the CDR3: TGTGCCAGCAGTTACAGTAGCTATCAGCCCCAGCATTTT. Protein sequence: CASSYSSYQPQHF.

At least ten counts were recorded for this clonotype. This chain joins TRBV6-5 and TRBJ2-7, with D uncertain. Trimming shortened V by 0 bases and J by 5 bases, and 14 bases separated the two germline ends. This CDR3 has 15 residues. Germline V CDR1 and CDR2: MNHEY, SVGAGI. The CDR3 here is CASSYSGTPLDEQYF. Here the CDR3 DNA reads TGTGCCAGCAGTTACTCCGGAACCCCTTTGGACGAGCAGTACTTC.

In this sample, this clonotype turned up many times. V and J are TRBV19 and TRBJ2-2, with a weak D call TRBD2 (6 bases). The CDR3 loop spans 14 amino acids. Trimming left V 3 bases short and J 5 bases short, with 10 bases between. CDR1 and CDR2 (germline): LNHDA, SQIVND (reference sequence). The CDR3 sequence is CASSIDGGTGELFF. CDR3 in DNA: TGTGCCAGTAGTATCGACGGGGGAACCGGGGAGCTGTTTTTT.

In the case of this clonotype: Germline is not matched at one junction end, which may reflect a read error. The gene calls are TRBV10-3 and TRBJ1-2, with D unclear. From germline, CDR1 is ENHRY and CDR2 SYGVKD. The CDR3 totals 13 residues. CDR3 bases: TGTGCCAGCAGTTACTCCGGGTACGATGGCTACACCTTC. Translation: CASSYSGYDGYTF.

The J gene is TRBJ1-1, the V gene TRBV24-1; D call uncertain. From germline, CDR1 is KGHDR and CDR2 SFDVKD. This CDR3 region has 12 residues. The V end lost 2 bases, the J end lost 11 bases, and 11 bases lay between the germline ends. In nucleotides, the CDR3 is TGTGCCACCAGTGATTCGGGCCCGGGGGCTTTCTTT. It yields the protein CATSDSGPGAFF.

This clonotype was detected many times. The J gene is TRBJ1-5, the V gene TRBV6-6; D is unresolved. V was trimmed by 4 bases and J by 3 bases, leaving 13 bases between them. Germline values: CDR1 MNHNY, CDR2 SVGAGI (reference sequence). CDR3 length: 15 residues. The chain's CDR3 is CASSWEEEDNQPQHF. The CDR3 DNA reads TGTGCCAGCAGTTGGGAAGAGGAGGACAATCAGCCCCAGCATTTT.

This clonotype was seen repeatedly, ten times or more. CDR3 sequence: CASSPRGAAGELFF. CDR3 bases: TGTGCCAGCAGCCCAAGGGGGGCGGCCGGGGAGCTGTTTTTT. V is TRBV7-6 and J is TRBJ2-2; D possibly matches TRBD1 or TRBD2 (6 bases each). CDR3 length: 14 amino acids. Per germline, CDR1 SGHVS and CDR2 FNYEAQ. V dropped 5 bases and J dropped 6 bases, with 13 bases sitting between them.

This clonotype has a count of ten or more. The chain joins TRBV29-1 to TRBJ2-5; 7 bases match TRBD2. This CDR3 comprises 14 residues. The V gene end was trimmed by 6 bases and the J gene end by 4 bases; junction bases not matched to a gene: 11. Germline lookup yields CDR1 SQVTM and CDR2 ANQGSEA. DNA for the CDR3: TGCAGCGTCCGTCGATGGCGGGGGTTAGAGACCCAGTACTTC. This gives the protein CSVRRWRGLETQYF.

This clonotype was seen ten or more times. J is TRBJ2-7 and V is TRBV7-9; unclear D gene. The V end lost 0 bases, the J end lost 5 bases, and 5 bases lay between the germline ends. The CDR3 loop spans 12 amino acids. Germline V CDR1 and CDR2: SEHNR, FQNEAQ (reference sequence). The CDR3 region is CASSLAQNEQYF. CDR3 in DNA: TGTGCCAGCAGCTTAGCGCAAAACGAGCAGTACTTC.

The chain couples TRBV7-9 to TRBJ2-7; D possibly corresponds to TRBD1 (5 bases). The CDR3 has 14 amino acids. The V end was cut by 7 bases, the J end by 3 bases, with 16 bases between. The germline V gene has CDR1 SEHNR and CDR2 FQNEAQ (reference sequence). The CDR3 DNA follows: TGTGCCAGCACCTACGACGGACAAATCTACGAGCAGTACTTC. It yields the protein CASTYDGQIYEQYF. Using reference TRBV7-9 and TRBJ2-7 for the parts outside the CDR3, the full variable domain is DTGVSQNPRHKITKRGQNVTFRCDPISEHNRLYWYRQTLGQGPEFLTYFQNEAQLEKSRLLSDRFSAERPKGSFSTLEIQRTEQGDSAMYLCASTYDGQIYEQYFGPGTRLTVT.

This clonotype has ten or more counts. The CDR3 sequence is CASGRGGLDTEAFF. Written as DNA, the CDR3 is TGTGCCAGCGGGAGGGGAGGGTTGGACACTGAAGCTTTCTTT. The rearrangement links TRBV2 to TRBJ1-1; the D gene is possibly TRBD1 (5 bases). Trimming removed 8 bases at V and 3 bases at J, with 16 bases between. Per the germline V gene, CDR1 is SNHLY and CDR2 is FYNNEI. This CDR3 spans 14 amino acids.

This chain connects TRBV11-2 to TRBJ2-1; 12 bases are a match to TRBD2. The CDR3 is 15 residues long. The V and J ends lost 2 bases and 8 bases, in that order; junction bases with no gene match: 4. Germline-derived CDR1 and CDR2 are SGHAT and FQNNGV. The CDR3 sequence is CASSLLAGGIHEQFF. CDR3 nucleotides: TGTGCCAGCAGCTTACTAGCGGGAGGGATTCATGAGCAGTTCTTC. Filled out from reference TRBV11-2 and TRBJ2-1, the complete variable domain reads EAGVAQSPRYKIIEKRQSVAFWCNPISGHATLYWYQQILGQGPKLLIQFQNNGVVDDSQLPKDRFSAERLKGVDSTLKIQPAKLEDSAVYLCASSLLAGGIHEQFFGPGTRLTVL.